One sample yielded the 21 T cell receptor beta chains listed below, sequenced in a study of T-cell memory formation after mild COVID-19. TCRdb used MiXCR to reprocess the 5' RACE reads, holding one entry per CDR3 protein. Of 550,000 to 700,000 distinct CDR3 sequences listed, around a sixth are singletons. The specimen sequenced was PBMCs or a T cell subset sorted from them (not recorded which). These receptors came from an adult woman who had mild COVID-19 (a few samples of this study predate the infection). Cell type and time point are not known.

The CDR3 bases are TGCAGGGCTCCGCTACAGGGCGGGGGCACTGAAGCTTTCTTT. It translates to CRAPLQGGGTEAFF. The chain links TRBV20-1 to TRBJ1-1, with a weak D call TRBD1 (6 bases). Germline lookup yields CDR1 DFQATT and CDR2 SNEGSKA (reference sequence). This CDR3 spans 14 amino acids.

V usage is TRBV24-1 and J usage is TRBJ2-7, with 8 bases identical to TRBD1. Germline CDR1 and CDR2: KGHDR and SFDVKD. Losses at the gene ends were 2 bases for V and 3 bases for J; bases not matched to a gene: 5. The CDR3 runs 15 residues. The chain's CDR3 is CATSDSGTGFYEQYF. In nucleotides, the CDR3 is TGTGCCACCAGTGATTCTGGGACAGGATTCTACGAGCAGTACTTC.

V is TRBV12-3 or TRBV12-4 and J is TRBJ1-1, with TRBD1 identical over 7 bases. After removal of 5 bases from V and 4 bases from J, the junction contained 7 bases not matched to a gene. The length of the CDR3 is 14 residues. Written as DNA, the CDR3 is TGTGCCAGCAGTCCTACAGGGGTGGGCACTGAAGCTTTCTTT. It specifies CASSPTGVGTEAFF.

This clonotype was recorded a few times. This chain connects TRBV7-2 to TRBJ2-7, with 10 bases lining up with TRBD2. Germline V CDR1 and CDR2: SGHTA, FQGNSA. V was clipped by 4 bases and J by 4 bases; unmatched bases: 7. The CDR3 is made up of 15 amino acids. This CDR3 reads CASSSGTSVGYEQYF. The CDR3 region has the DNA TGTGCCAGCAGCTCGGGGACTAGCGTTGGTTACGAGCAGTACTTC. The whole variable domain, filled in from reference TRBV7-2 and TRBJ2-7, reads GAGVSQSPSNKVTEKGKDVELRCDPISGHTALYWYRQSLGQGLEFLIYFQGNSAPDKSGLPSDRFSAERTGGSVSTLTIQRTQQEDSAVYLCASSSGTSVGYEQYFGPGTRLTVT.

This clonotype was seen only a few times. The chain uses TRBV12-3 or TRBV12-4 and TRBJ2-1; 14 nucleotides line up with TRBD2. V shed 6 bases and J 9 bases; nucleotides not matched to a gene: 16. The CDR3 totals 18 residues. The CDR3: CASSPPARGLAGDGEQFF. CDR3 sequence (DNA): TGTGCCAGCAGCCCCCCAGCCCGGGGACTAGCGGGAGATGGTGAGCAGTTCTTC.

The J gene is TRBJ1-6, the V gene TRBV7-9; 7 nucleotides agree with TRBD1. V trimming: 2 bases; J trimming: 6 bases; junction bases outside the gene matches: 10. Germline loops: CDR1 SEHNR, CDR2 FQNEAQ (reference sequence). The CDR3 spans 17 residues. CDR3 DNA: TGTGCCAGCAGCTTAAAGAGCGGGACAGATCGTAATTCACCCCTCCACTTT. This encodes CASSLKSGTDRNSPLHF.

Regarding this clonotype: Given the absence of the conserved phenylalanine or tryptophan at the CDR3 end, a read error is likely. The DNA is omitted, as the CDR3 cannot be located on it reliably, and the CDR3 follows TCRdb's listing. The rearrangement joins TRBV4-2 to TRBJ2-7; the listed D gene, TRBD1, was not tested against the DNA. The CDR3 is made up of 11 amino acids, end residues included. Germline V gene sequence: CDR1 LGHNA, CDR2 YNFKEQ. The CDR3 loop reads CASSQTGVLSC.

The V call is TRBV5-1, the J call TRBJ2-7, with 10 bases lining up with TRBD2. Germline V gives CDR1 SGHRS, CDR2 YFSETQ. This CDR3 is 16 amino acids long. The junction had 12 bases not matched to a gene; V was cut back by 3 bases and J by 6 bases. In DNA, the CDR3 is TGCGCCAGCAGCTATAACCTAGCGGGAGTGTCTGCCGAGCAGTACTTC. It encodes CASSYNLAGVSAEQYF.

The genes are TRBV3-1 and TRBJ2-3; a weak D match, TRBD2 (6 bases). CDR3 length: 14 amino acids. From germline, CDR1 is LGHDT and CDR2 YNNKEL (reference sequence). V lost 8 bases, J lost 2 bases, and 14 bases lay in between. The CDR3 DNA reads TGTGCCAGCCGATCGGGGGTCACCACAGATACGCAGTATTTT. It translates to CASRSGVTTDTQYF.

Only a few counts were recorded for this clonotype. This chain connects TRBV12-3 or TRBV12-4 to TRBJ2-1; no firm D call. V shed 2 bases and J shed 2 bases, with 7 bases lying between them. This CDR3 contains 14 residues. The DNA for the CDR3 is TGTGCCAGCAGTTTACGGCTACCCTACAATGAGCAGTTCTTC. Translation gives CASSLRLPYNEQFF.

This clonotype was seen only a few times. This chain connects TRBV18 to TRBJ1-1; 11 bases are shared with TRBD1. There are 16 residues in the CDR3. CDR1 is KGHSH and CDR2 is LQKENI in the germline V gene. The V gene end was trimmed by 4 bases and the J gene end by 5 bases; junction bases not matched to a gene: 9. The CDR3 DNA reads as TGTGCCAGCTCACTACCGGGACAGGGGGTTTGGACTGAAGCTTTCTTT. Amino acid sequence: CASSLPGQGVWTEAFF.

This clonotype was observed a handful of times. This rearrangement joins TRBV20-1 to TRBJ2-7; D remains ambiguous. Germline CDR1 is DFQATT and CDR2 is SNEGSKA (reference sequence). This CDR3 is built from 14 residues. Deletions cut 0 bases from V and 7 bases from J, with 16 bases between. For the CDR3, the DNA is TGCAGTGCTAGAGATAGGGTGGGAATCAGAGAGCAGTACTTC. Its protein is CSARDRVGIREQYF.

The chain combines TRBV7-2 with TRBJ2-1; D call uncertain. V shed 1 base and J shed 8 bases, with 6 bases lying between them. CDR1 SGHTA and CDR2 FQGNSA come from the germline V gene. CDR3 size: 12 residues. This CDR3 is CASSLGEHEQFF. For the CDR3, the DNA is TGTGCCAGCAGCTTAGGGGAACATGAGCAGTTCTTC.

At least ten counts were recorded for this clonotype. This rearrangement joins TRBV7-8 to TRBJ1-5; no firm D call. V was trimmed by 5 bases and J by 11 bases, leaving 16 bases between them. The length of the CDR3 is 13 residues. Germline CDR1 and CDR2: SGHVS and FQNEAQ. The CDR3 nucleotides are TGTGCCAGCAGCCTCCGGCGGGAATTAGCCCAGCATTTT. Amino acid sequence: CASSLRRELAQHF.

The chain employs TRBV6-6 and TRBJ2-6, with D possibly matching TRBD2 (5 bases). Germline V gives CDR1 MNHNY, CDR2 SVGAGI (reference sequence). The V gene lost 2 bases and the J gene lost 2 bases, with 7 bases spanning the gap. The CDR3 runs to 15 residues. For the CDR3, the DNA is TGTGCCAGCAGTTACCCCGGGGCTGGGGCCAACGTCCTGACTTTC. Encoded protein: CASSYPGAGANVLTF.

Here the CDR3 DNA reads TGTGCCAGCAGCTTCTCCGAAGGCCACTACGAGCAGTACTTC. It codes for CASSFSEGHYEQYF. J is TRBJ2-7 and V is TRBV7-9; D call uncertain. The CDR3 contains 14 residues. V lost 3 bases, J lost 3 bases, and 12 bases lay in between. From germline, CDR1 is SEHNR and CDR2 FQNEAQ (reference sequence).

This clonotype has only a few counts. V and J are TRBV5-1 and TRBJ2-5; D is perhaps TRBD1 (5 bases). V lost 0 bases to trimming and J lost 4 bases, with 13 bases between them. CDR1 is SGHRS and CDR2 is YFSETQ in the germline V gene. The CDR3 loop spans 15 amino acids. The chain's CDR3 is CASSLGPGNGETQYF. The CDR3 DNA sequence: TGCGCCAGCAGCTTGGGCCCAGGGAACGGAGAGACCCAGTACTTC. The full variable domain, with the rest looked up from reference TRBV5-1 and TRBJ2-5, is KAGVTQTPRYLIKTRGQQVTLSCSPISGHRSVSWYQQTPGQGLQFLFEYFSETQRNKGNFPGRFSGRQFSNSRSEMNVSTLELGDSALYLCASSLGPGNGETQYFGPGTRLLVL.

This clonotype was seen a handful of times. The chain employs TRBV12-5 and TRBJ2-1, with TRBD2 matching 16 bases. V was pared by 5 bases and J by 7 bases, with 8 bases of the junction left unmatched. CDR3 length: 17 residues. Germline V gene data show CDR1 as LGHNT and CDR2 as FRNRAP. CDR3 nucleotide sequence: TGTGCTAGTGGTCTATCCCCGGGACTAGCGGGAGGGAATGAGCAGTTCTTC. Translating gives CASGLSPGLAGGNEQFF.

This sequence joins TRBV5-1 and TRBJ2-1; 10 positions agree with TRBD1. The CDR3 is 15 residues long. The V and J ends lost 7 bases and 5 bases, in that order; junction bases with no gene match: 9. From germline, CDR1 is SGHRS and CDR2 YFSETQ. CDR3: CASETSGQGNNEQFF. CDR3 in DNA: TGCGCCAGCGAGACATCGGGACAGGGGAACAATGAGCAGTTCTTC. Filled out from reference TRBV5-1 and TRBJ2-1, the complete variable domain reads KAGVTQTPRYLIKTRGQQVTLSCSPISGHRSVSWYQQTPGQGLQFLFEYFSETQRNKGNFPGRFSGRQFSNSRSEMNVSTLELGDSALYLCASETSGQGNNEQFFGPGTRLTVL.

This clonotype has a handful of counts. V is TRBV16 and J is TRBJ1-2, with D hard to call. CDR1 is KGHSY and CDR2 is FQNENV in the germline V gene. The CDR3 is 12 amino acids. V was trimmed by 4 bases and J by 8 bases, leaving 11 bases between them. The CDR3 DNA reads TGTGCCAGCAGCCTTTCCGTAGACGGCTACACCTTC. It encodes CASSLSVDGYTF.

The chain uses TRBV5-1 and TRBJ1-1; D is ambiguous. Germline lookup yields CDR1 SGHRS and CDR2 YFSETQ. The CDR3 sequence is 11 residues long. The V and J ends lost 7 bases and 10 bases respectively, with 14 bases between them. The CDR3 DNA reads TGCGCCAGCTCTTCCGGGTGGGGAGCTTTCTTT. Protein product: CASSSGWGAFF.